This TCR beta chain originates from a study of cytomegalovirus exposure and HLA in healthy donors. As for the study in general: Counted in an early data release were about 85 million unique TCRs from HLA-typed donors.

Amplification used 60 Vbeta primers and 13 Jbeta primers. Clones were read by immunoSEQ multiplex PCR, and TCRdb kept only the in-frame ones, dropping some. The repertoire includes more than 95,000 clones, about three quarters of them detected once, and 0.95% to 1.5% sits in the top ten. CDR3 length equals 14 residues. V lost 2 bases to trimming and J lost 2 bases, with 9 bases between them. From germline, CDR1 is MDHEN and CDR2 SYDVKM. The sequenced sample consisted of PBMCs. This receptor was taken from a female donor in good health and CMV-seronegative. The rearrangement links TRBV28 to TRBJ1-2, with D hard to call. The CDR3 loop reads CASSLLPGNYGYTF. The CDR3 nucleotides are TGTGCCAGCAGTTTACTACCGGGGAACTATGGCTACACCTTC.